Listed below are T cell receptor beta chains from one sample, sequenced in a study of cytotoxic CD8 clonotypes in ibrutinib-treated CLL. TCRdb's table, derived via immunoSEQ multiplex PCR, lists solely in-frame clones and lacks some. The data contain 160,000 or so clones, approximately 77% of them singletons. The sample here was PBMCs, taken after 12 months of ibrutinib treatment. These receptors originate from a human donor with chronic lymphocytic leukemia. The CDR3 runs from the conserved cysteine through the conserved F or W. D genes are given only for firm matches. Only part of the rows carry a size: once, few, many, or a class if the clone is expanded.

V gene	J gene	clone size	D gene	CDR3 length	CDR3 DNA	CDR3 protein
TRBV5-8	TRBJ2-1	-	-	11	TGTGCCAGCAGCTGGGGGGATGAGCAGTTCTTC	CASSWGDEQFF
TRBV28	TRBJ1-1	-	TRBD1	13	TGTGCCAGCAGCCAGGGGGCGGACACTGAAGCTTTCTTT	CASSQGADTEAFF
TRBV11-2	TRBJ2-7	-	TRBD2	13	TGTGCCAGCAGAATAACAGCGGGAGTGGAACAGTACTTC	CASRITAGVEQYF
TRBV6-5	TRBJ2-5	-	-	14	TGTGCCAGCACCAACGGTGGGGTACAAGAGACCCAGTACTTC	CASTNGGVQETQYF
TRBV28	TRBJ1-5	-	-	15	TGTGCCAGCTACCGACCCAGACCCGGGCATCAGCCCCAGCATTTT	CASYRPRPGHQPQHF
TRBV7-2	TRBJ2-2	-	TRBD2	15	TGTGCCAGCAGCCGCCGAGTCGGGAGGGCCGGGGAGCTGTTTTTT	CASSRRVGRAGELFF
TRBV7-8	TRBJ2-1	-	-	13	TGTGCCAGCAGCTCGGGACAAAACAATGAGCAGTTCTTC	CASSSGQNNEQFF
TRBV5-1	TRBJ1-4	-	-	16	TGCGCCAGCAGCTTGGATTCAGGGGCCCAGGCTGAAAAACTGTTTTTT	CASSLDSGAQAEKLFF
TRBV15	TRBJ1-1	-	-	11	TGTGCCACCAGCAGAGGTACTGAAGCTTTCTTT	CATSRGTEAFF
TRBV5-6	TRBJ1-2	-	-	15	TGTGCCAGCAGCTTGTATGGGGGTTCCGGCTATGGCTACACCTTC	CASSLYGGSGYGYTF
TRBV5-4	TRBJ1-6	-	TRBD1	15	TGTGCCAGCAGCGCCCAGGGGGCTTTTAGTTCACCCCTCCACTTT	CASSAQGAFSSPLHF
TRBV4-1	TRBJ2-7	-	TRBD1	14	TGCGCCAGCAGCCAAAACAGGGGGCCCTACGAGCAGTACTTC	CASSQNRGPYEQYF
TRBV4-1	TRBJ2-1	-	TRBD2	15	TGCGCCAGCAGCCCTAGCGGCCCCACCTACAATGAGCAGTTCTTC	CASSPSGPTYNEQFF
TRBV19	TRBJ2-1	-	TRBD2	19	TGTGCCAGTAGTCCCTCCGGGACTAAGCGGTCCCTTTTATACAATGAGCAGTTCTTC	CASSPSGTKRSLLYNEQFF
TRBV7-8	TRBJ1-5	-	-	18	TGTGCCAGCAGCTTAAGACAGAGCAACCTTTATAGCAATCAGCCCCAGCATTTT	CASSLRQSNLYSNQPQHF
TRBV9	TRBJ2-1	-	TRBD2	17	TGTGCCAGCAGCTTCCGTAGCGGGACCAGCTCCTACAATGAGCAGTTCTTC	CASSFRSGTSSYNEQFF
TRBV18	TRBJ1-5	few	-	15	TGTGCCAGCTCACCTCAGGGACAAGACAATCAGCCCCAGCATTTT	CASSPQGQDNQPQHF
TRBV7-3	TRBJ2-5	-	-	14	TGTGCCAGCAGCTCCGGGGTCTCCCAAGAGACCCAGTACTTC	CASSSGVSQETQYF
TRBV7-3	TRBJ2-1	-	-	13	TGTGCCAGCAGCTCTCTGGAGATGGGTGAGCAGTTCTTC	CASSSLEMGEQFF
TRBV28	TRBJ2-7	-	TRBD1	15	TGTGCCAGCCAGAACAGGGGCTCCCGTCGGGACGAGCAGTACTTC	CASQNRGSRRDEQYF
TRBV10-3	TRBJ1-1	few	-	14	TGTGCCATCAGAGGTGGCAAGGGTGAGGGTGAAGCTTTCTTT	CAIRGGKGEGEAFF
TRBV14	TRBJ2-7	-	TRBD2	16	TGTGCCAGCAGCCAAAAAGGACTAGCGGGAGACTACGAGCAGTACTTC	CASSQKGLAGDYEQYF
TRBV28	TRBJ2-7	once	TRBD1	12	TGTGCCAGCAACACAGGGGGCCACGAGCAGTACTTC	CASNTGGHEQYF
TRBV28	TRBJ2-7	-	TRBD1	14	TGTGCCAGCAGCCTGCCGGGACAGGGTTACGAGCAGTACTTC	CASSLPGQGYEQYF
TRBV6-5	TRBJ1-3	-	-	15	TGTGCCAGCAGTTACTCGATGAACTCTGGAAACACCATATATTTT	CASSYSMNSGNTIYF
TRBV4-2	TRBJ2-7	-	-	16	TGTGCCAGCAGCCCCGCGCGGGCTAGCCCCTCGTACGAGCAGTACTTC	CASSPARASPSYEQYF
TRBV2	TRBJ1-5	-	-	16	TGTGCCAGCAGTCCACCTGGGGGGTTTTTAAGTCAGCCCCAGCATTTT	CASSPPGGFLSQPQHF
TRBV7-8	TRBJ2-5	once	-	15	TGTGCCAGCAGCATTAACCGGGGGAAACAAGAGACCCAGTACTTC	CASSINRGKQETQYF
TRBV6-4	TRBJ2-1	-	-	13	TGTGCCAGCTCCCCCGAAGCCTACAATGAGCAGTTCTTC	CASSPEAYNEQFF
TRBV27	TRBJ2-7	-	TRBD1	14	TGTGCCAGCAGCCTCGGGGACAGGGCCTACGAGCAGTACTTC	CASSLGDRAYEQYF
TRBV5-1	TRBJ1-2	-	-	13	TGCGCCAGCAGCTTGGTGGCAGACTATGGCTACACCTTC	CASSLVADYGYTF
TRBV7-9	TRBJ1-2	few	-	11	TGTGCCAGCAGCTTAGTTTATGGCTACACCTTC	CASSLVYGYTF
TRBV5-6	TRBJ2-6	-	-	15	TGTGCCAGCAGCTGGGGCAGGCAACGAGCCAACGTCCTGACTTTC	CASSWGRQRANVLTF
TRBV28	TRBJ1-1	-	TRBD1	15	TGTGCCAGCACCCAATCCCGTACAGGGGACAATGAAGCTTTCTTT	CASTQSRTGDNEAFF
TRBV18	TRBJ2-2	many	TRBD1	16	TGTGCCAGCTCACCGATTTCCGGGACAGGGGCCGGGGAGCTGTTTTTT	CASSPISGTGAGELFF
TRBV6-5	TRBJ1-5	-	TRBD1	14	TGTGCCAGCAGGGGACAGGGGAGCAATCAGCCCCAGCATTTT	CASRGQGSNQPQHF
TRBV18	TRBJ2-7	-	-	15	TGTGCCAGCTCACCTCCCGCCAGCAGGGGCTACGAGCAGTACTTC	CASSPPASRGYEQYF
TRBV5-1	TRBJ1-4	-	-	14	TGCGCCAGCAGCTCCCTCGGTGCGGAGGAAAAACTGTTTTTT	CASSSLGAEEKLFF
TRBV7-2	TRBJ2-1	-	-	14	TGTGCCAGCAGCTCCGACAGTTCCTACAATGAGCAGTTCTTC	CASSSDSSYNEQFF
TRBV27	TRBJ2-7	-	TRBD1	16	TGTGCCAGCAGTCCCGACCCTCCGACAGGGCCCTACGAGCAGTACTTC	CASSPDPPTGPYEQYF
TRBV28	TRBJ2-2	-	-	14	TGTGCCACCCTCGGAGGGAAGCGCACCGGGGAGCTGTTTTTT	CATLGGKRTGELFF
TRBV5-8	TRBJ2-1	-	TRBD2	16	TGTGCCAGCAGCCGCCGGACTAGCGGGCTCTACAATGAGCAGTTCTTC	CASSRRTSGLYNEQFF
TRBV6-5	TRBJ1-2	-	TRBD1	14	TGTGCCAGCAGACAGGACAGGGAATACTATGGCTACACCTTC	CASRQDREYYGYTF